This TCR beta chain is drawn from a study of blood T cells in healthy people across ages. For the second PCR, which ran for about 7 to 11 cycles, a sample-barcoded 5' primer and a J-beta primer mix were used. TCRdb processed the 5' RACE reads anew with MiXCR; each CDR3 protein has one entry. The sample contains more than 650,000 distinct CDR3 sequences, under 30% of which appear only once. Germline loops: CDR1 SGHTA, CDR2 FQGNSA. The CDR3 totals 16 residues. V trimming: 7 bases; J trimming: 0 bases; junction bases outside the gene matches: 9. This same sample was also taken into another study, of T cells of mothers and their children. Turning to that study: Mother-child pairs who were related displayed a slightly higher overlap than unrelated pairs, a difference that was non-significant.

V gene TRBV7-2 combines with J gene TRBJ1-1; TRBD1 matches at 9 bases. The TCR sequence derives from a boy aged 5 to 17 in good health. Specimen: blood. This chain's CDR3 is CASTRGTGPMNTEAFF. The CDR3 DNA sequence: TGTGCCAGCACCCGGGGGACAGGGCCGATGAACACTGAAGCTTTCTTT. Together with reference TRBV7-2 and TRBJ1-1, the CDR3 gives the full variable domain: GAGVSQSPSNKVTEKGKDVELRCDPISGHTALYWYRQSLGQGLEFLIYFQGNSAPDKSGLPSDRFSAERTGGSVSTLTIQRTQQEDSAVYLCASTRGTGPMNTEAFFGQGTRLTVV.